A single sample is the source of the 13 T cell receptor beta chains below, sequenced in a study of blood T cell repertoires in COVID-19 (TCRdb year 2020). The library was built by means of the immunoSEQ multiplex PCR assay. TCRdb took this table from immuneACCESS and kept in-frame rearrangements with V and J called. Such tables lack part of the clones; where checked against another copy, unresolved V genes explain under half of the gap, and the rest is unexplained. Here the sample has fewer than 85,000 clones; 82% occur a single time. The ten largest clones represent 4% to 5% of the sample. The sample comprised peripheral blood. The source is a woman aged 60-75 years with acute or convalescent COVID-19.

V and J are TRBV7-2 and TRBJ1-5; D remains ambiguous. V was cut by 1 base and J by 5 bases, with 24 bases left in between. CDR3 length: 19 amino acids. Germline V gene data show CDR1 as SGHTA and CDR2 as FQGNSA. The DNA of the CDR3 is TGTGCCAGCAGCTTAGATGGAGCAAACACCGATAGAATAGATCAGCCCCAGCATTTT. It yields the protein CASSLDGANTDRIDQPQHF.

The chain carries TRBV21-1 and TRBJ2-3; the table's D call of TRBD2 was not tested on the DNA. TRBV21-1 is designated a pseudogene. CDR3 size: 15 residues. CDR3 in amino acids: CARDRLARGGDTQYF. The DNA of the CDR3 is TGTGCCCGTGACCGACTAGCTCGGGGGGGAGATACGCAGTATTTT.

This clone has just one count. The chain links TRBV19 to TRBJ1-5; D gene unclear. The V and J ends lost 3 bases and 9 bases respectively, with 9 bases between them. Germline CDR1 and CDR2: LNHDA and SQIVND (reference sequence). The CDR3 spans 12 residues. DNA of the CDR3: TGTGCCAGTAGTATGCTAAAGCTGCCCCAGCATTTT. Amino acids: CASSMLKLPQHF.

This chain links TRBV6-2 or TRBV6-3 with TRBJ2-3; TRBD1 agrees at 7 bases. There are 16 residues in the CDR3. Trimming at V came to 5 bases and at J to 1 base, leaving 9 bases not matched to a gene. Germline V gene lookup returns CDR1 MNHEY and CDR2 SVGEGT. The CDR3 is CASSTPRTGRTDTQYF. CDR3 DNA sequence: TGTGCCAGCAGTACCCCTAGGACAGGACGCACAGATACGCAGTATTTT.

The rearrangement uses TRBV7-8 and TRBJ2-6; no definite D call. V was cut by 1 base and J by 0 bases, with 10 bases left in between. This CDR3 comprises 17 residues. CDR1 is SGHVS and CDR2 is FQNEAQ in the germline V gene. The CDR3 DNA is TGTGCCAGCAGCTTAGTGCGGCGTCCCTCTGGGGCCAACGTCCTGACTTTC. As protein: CASSLVRRPSGANVLTF.

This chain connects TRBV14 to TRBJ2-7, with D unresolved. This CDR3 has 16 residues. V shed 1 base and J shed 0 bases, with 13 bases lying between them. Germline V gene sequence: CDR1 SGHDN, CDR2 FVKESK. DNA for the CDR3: TGTGCCAGCAGCCAAGGATTGACTGCGAGCTCCTACGAGCAGTACTTC. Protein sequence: CASSQGLTASSYEQYF.

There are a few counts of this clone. The CDR3 DNA reads TGTGCCAGCTCCCTACCACAGGGGAACTATGGCTACACCTTC. Protein product: CASSLPQGNYGYTF. The chain employs TRBV18 and TRBJ1-2, with 7 positions matching TRBD1. CDR1 is KGHSH, CDR2 LQKENI, per germline. CDR3 size: 14 residues. V lost 6 bases to trimming and J lost 2 bases; unmatched junction nucleotides: 6.

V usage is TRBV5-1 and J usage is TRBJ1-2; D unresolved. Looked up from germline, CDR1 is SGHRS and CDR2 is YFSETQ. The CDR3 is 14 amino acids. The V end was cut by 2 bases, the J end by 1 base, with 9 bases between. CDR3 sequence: CASSFGDHNYGYTF. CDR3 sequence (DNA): TGCGCCAGCAGCTTCGGAGACCATAACTATGGCTACACCTTC.

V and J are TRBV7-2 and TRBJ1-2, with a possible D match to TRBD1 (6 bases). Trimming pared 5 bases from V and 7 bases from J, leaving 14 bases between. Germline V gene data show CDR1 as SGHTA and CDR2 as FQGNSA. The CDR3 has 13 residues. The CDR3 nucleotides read TGTGCCAGCAGCGCAAAGGGGGATCTTGGCTACACCTTC. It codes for CASSAKGDLGYTF.

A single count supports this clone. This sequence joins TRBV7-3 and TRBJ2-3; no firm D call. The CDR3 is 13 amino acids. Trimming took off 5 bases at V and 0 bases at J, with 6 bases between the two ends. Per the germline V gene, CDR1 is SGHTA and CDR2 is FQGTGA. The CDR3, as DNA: TGTGCCAGCAGCCTAGTGAGCACAGATACGCAGTATTTT. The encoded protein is CASSLVSTDTQYF. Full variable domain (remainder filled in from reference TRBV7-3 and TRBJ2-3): GAGVSQTPSNKVTEKGKYVELRCDPISGHTALYWYRQSLGQGPEFLIYFQGTGAADDSGLPNDRFFAVRPEGSVSTLKIQRTERGDSAVYLCASSLVSTDTQYFGPGTRLTVL.

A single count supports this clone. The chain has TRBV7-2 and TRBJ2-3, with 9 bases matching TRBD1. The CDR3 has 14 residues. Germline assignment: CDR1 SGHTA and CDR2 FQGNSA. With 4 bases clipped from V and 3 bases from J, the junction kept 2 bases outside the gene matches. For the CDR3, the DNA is TGTGCCAGCAGCTCGGGACAGGGAACAGATACGCAGTATTTT. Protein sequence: CASSSGQGTDTQYF.

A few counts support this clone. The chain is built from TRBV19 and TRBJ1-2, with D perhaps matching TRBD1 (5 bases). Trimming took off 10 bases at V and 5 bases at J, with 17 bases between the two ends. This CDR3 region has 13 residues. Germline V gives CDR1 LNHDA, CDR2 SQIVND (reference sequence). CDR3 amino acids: CATRLGAGYGYTF. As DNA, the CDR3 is TGTGCCACACGACTAGGGGCAGGATATGGCTACACCTTC.

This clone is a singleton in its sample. CDR3 nucleotides: TGTGCCAGCAGCCCCAGTAGGGGTCTCTCTGGAAACACCATATATTTT. This codes for CASSPSRGLSGNTIYF. This sequence joins TRBV7-6 and TRBJ1-3; D perhaps matches TRBD1 (5 bases). The CDR3 has 16 residues. Germline lookup yields CDR1 SGHVS and CDR2 FNYEAQ. V lost 5 bases to trimming and J lost 0 bases, with 14 bases between them.